This T cell receptor (beta chain) appears in the sequencing data of a study of a mutant IDH1 vaccine in newly diagnosed glioma. Overall study: Earlier treatment was radiotherapy, temozolomide, or both, with most getting both. Points from the study as a whole: The occurrence of vaccine-induced immune responses was seen in 80% to 95% of patients. Top-clonotype changes in peripheral T cells seemed unrelated to pseudoprogression.

This clone was observed a handful of times. As yet, its antigen is unknown. As for time point: baseline, week 1 (first vaccination visit). Treatment of the sample: pre-vaccination baseline after standard-of-care therapy. TCRdb keeps only in-frame clones here, not all; method: immunoSEQ multiplex PCR. This table holds fewer than 40,000 clones, more than 65% found once. CDR1 is SGHRS, CDR2 YFSETQ, per germline. V gave up 4 bases and J gave up 3 bases; unmatched junction bases: 15. CDR3 length: 17 amino acids. This chain links TRBV5-1 with TRBJ1-1; 7 nucleotides match TRBD1. Sequenced material: PBMCs, taken from a glioma patient treated with radiotherapy, temozolomide or both. This TCR derives from a man aged 25-40 years with glioma. CDR3 region: CASSRDSGWRRDTEAFF. Written as DNA, the CDR3 is TGCGCCAGCAGCCGGGACAGCGGGTGGCGGCGAGACACTGAAGCTTTCTTT.